This T cell receptor (beta chain) is from a study of blood T cell repertoires in COVID-19. Germline V lookup: CDR1 LGHNA, CDR2 YNFKEQ. J lost 9 bases, V lost 1 base, and 4 bases had no gene match. The CDR3 runs to 14 residues. This clone was counted between two and nine times. The assay was immunoSEQ multiplex PCR, and TCRdb's table has in-frame clones only and misses some. The sample records 280,000 or so clones, around 90% being singletons. The source of this sequence is a man aged 18 to 30 with active or convalescent COVID-19. Material: peripheral blood. This rearrangement joins TRBV4-2 to TRBJ2-1; 9 bases map to TRBD1. The CDR3 reads CASSQAGQGSEQFF. The CDR3 region has the DNA TGTGCCAGCAGCCAAGCGGGACAGGGTTCTGAGCAGTTCTTC.